The next 27 T cell receptor beta chains were all read from a single sample in a study of metastatic and nonmetastatic thyroid tumors. None of the patients had undergone any treatment ahead of thyroid surgery. TCRdb reanalyzed the PCR reads via MiXCR. In the table there are about 33,000 clones, 15% to 20% of which are singletons. The sample taken for sequencing was blood. Receptors originate from a female donor with papillary thyroid cancer or a benign thyroid nodule (not recorded which). Some clones in this sample may be carry-over from other donors' samples.

This clone was detected many times. The rearrangement uses TRBV9 and TRBJ1-5; D is uncertain. The CDR3 totals 15 residues. Per germline, CDR1 SGDLS and CDR2 YYNGEE. Trimming took 0 bases from V and 6 from J, leaving 13 bases between them. The chain's CDR3 is CASSVGGGFGQPQHF. The CDR3 DNA reads as TGTGCCAGCAGCGTAGGGGGAGGGTTTGGTCAGCCCCAGCATTTT.

This clone was observed many times. V usage is TRBV29-1 and J usage is TRBJ1-5; 7 bases map to TRBD1. There are 13 residues in the CDR3. The germline CDR1 and CDR2 sequences are SQVTM and ANQGSEA. J lost 2 bases, V lost 7 bases, and 5 bases had no gene match. In DNA form, the CDR3 reads TGCAGCGCCGGGGACAGAGGCAATCAGCCCCAGCATTTT. Amino acid sequence: CSAGDRGNQPQHF.

A remark on this clone: A read error is possible here, since a much larger clone lies one base away. CDR3: CASSPATGRGEKLVF. Here the CDR3 DNA reads TGTGCCAGCAGTCCGGCGACAGGGAGGGGTGAAAAACTGGTTTTT. The rearrangement joins TRBV28 to TRBJ1-4; 7 bases are shared with TRBD1. The CDR3 sequence is 15 residues long. Germline V CDR1 and CDR2: MDHEN, SYDVKM.

The V gene is TRBV20-1, the J gene TRBJ1-1, with 9 bases fitting TRBD1. Germline V lookup: CDR1 DFQATT, CDR2 SNEGSKA (reference sequence). V shed 6 bases and J 5 bases; nucleotides not matched to a gene: 10. The CDR3 consists of 14 residues. The CDR3 spells CSASTGTGKTEAFF. In DNA form, the CDR3 reads TGCAGTGCCTCTACCGGGACAGGGAAGACTGAAGCTTTCTTT.

This clone has at least ten counts. The chain links TRBV10-1 to TRBJ2-5; no definite D call. Germline V gives CDR1 WNHNN, CDR2 SYGVQD (reference sequence). The germline V and J ends were trimmed by 0 bases and 4 bases, with 9 bases remaining between them. The CDR3 length is 14 residues. The DNA of the CDR3 is TGCGCCAGCAGTGAGTCGGGCACTGGAGAGACCCAGTACTTC. Encoded protein: CASSESGTGETQYF.

Turning to this clone: One base away lies a much larger clone, so this may be a sequencing read error. Other DNA sequences in this sample translate to the same CDR3. The genes are TRBV20-1 and TRBJ2-5; tentatively, D is TRBD1 (6 bases). V was clipped by 5 bases and J by 5 bases, with 9 bases between them. Germline lookup yields CDR1 DFQATT and CDR2 SNEGSKA (reference sequence). The CDR3 is 11 residues long. The CDR3 DNA follows: TGCAGTGCTTACGACAGGGAGACCCAGTACTTC. Protein product: CSAYDRETQYF.

This clone is classed as medium-sized (0.01 to 0.1%). The chain carries TRBV28 and TRBJ1-1, with unresolved D. Germline V gene lookup returns CDR1 MDHEN and CDR2 SYDVKM. Trimming removed 4 bases at V and 3 bases at J, with 18 bases between. The CDR3 consists of 16 residues. CDR3 protein: CASSSDTLLLDTEAFF. The CDR3 DNA sequence: TGTGCCAGCAGTTCCGACACATTATTGTTAGACACTGAAGCTTTCTTT. Together with reference TRBV28 and TRBJ1-1, the CDR3 gives the full variable domain: DVKVTQSSRYLVKRTGEKVFLECVQDMDHENMFWYRQDPGLGLRLIYFSYDVKMKEKGDIPEGYSVSREKKERFSLILESASTNQTSMYLCASSSDTLLLDTEAFFGQGTRLTVV.

For this clone: Sequence at one end of the junction differs from germline and may be a read error. The chain is built from TRBV20-1 and TRBJ1-2; D is uncertain. Germline lookup yields CDR1 DFQATT and CDR2 SNEGSKA (reference sequence). The CDR3 has 14 residues. CDR3 sequence reads: CSSSTGQEEYGYTF. The CDR3, as DNA: TGCAGTTCTAGTACGGGTCAGGAGGAGTATGGCTACACCTTC.

This clone occurred many times. CDR3 DNA: TGTGCCAGCAGCCGGCGGAGCAATCAGCCCCAGCATTTT. This translates into CASSRRSNQPQHF. The V gene is TRBV7-9, the J gene TRBJ1-5; D unresolved. V lost 5 bases to trimming and J lost 1 base, with 6 bases between them. Looked up from germline, CDR1 is SEHNR and CDR2 is FQNEAQ (reference sequence). The CDR3 contains 13 residues.

This clone was picked up many times. As DNA, the CDR3 is TGTGCCAGTAGTGCGACAGCTGAAGCTTTCTTT. It encodes CASSATAEAFF. The V gene is TRBV19, the J gene TRBJ1-1; possible D gene TRBD1, 5 bases. The CDR3 covers 11 residues. V was clipped by 5 bases and J by 6 bases, with 7 bases between them. The germline V gene encodes CDR1 LNHDA and CDR2 SQIVND (reference sequence).

This clone has a count of ten or more. The chain couples TRBV7-2 to TRBJ1-6; D is unresolved. Trimming shortened V by 3 bases and J by 7 bases, and 10 bases separated the two germline ends. The CDR3 spans 14 residues. Per the germline V gene, CDR1 is SGHTA and CDR2 is FQGNSA. The CDR3 region is CASSLEGANSPLHF. CDR3 DNA sequence: TGTGCCAGCAGCTTGGAAGGAGCAAATTCACCCCTCCACTTT.

In its sample, this clone was seen many times. The chain uses TRBV4-2 and TRBJ2-2, with a tentative D call TRBD2 (5 bases). Germline-derived CDR1 and CDR2 are LGHNA and YNFKEQ. The CDR3 is 16 residues long. V gave up 7 bases and J gave up 0 bases, with 15 bases separating them. This CDR3 is CASTPNQLANTGELFF. The CDR3 bases are TGTGCCAGCACCCCAAATCAACTAGCGAACACCGGGGAGCTGTTTTTT.

Ten or more counts support this clone. The CDR3 DNA sequence: TGTGCCTGGAGTCCCTCCTACAGGGTTGGGAATCAGCCCCAGCATTTT. Its translation is CAWSPSYRVGNQPQHF. The genes are TRBV30 and TRBJ1-5, with D perhaps TRBD1 (6 bases). Looked up from germline, CDR1 is GTSNPN and CDR2 is SVGIG (reference sequence). The V and J ends lost 2 bases and 4 bases respectively, with 18 bases between them. The CDR3 sequence is 16 residues long.

This clone was counted between two and nine times. At one of its ends the junction is not consistent with the germline gene, which may arise from a read error. The chain employs TRBV28 and TRBJ2-7; 8 bases map to TRBD1. The CDR3 runs to 13 residues. Germline lookup yields CDR1 MDHEN and CDR2 SYDVKM. CDR3 sequence (DNA): TGTGCCAACAGTGGGACAGGTACCTACGAGCATTACTTC. It specifies CANSGTGTYEHYF.

This clone was detected many times. This sequence joins TRBV20-1 and TRBJ1-2; the D is unclear. Trimming stripped 4 bases from V and 4 bases from J, with 16 bases between. This CDR3 has 14 residues. Germline V lookup: CDR1 DFQATT, CDR2 SNEGSKA (reference sequence). CDR3 sequence: CSAILRGVGYGYTF. CDR3 bases: TGCAGTGCTATATTACGTGGGGTCGGCTATGGCTACACCTTC.

A note on this clone: An end of the junction differs from the germline gene, which may be a read error. The genes are TRBV7-7 and TRBJ2-1; D is unclear. The CDR3 has 15 amino acids. Germline loops: CDR1 SSHAT, CDR2 FNYEAQ (reference sequence). CDR3 region: CASSLRANGYNEQFF. CDR3 DNA sequence: TGTGCTAGCAGCTTACGGGCTAATGGGTACAATGAGCAGTTCTTC.

This clone showed up many times. The rearrangement uses TRBV7-3 and TRBJ2-3; possibly TRBD1 for D (6 bases). The CDR3 runs 16 residues. Germline V gene sequence: CDR1 SGHTA, CDR2 FQGTGA. V was clipped by 5 bases and J by 4 bases, with 19 bases between them. The CDR3 region has the DNA TGTGCCAGCAGCCTTCCGGGACAAGGAGGAGCAGATACGCAGTATTTT. Encoded protein: CASSLPGQGGADTQYF.

This clone was observed at least ten times. CDR3 residues: CASSPGKLSYNEQFF. The CDR3 nucleotides read TGTGCCAGCAGCCCAGGGAAATTATCCTACAATGAGCAGTTCTTC. V and J are TRBV11-1 and TRBJ2-1, with D tentatively TRBD1 (5 bases). CDR1 and CDR2 from the germline V gene are SGHAT and FQDESV (reference sequence). The CDR3 totals 15 residues. V lost 5 bases and J lost 1, with 12 bases in between.

Concerning this clone itself: A much larger clonotype is one base distant, so this may be a read error. V gene TRBV11-2 combines with J gene TRBJ2-5; D remains ambiguous. CDR3 length: 13 amino acids. Looked up from germline, CDR1 is SGHAT and CDR2 is FQNNGV. V was pared by 6 bases and J by 1 base, with 9 bases between. As DNA, the CDR3 is TGTGCCAGCAGTAATTGTGCCCAAGAGACCCAGTACTTC. Encoded protein: CASSNCAQETQYF. Variable domain in full (rest from reference TRBV11-2 and TRBJ2-5): EAGVAQSPRYKIIEKRQSVAFWCNPISGHATLYWYQQILGQGPKLLIQFQNNGVVDDSQLPKDRFSAERLKGVDSTLKIQPAKLEDSAVYLCASSNCAQETQYFGPGTRLLVL.

This clone was counted ten times or more. The V gene is TRBV28, the J gene TRBJ2-7, with 9 bases matching TRBD2. Germline trimming cut 11 bases from V and 4 bases from J; bases unmatched to any gene: 24. Per germline, CDR1 MDHEN and CDR2 SYDVKM. This CDR3 region has 18 residues. The CDR3 sequence is CACLGESGLAGTSYEQYF. CDR3 coding DNA: TGTGCCTGCTTAGGGGAGTCGGGCCTAGCGGGAACATCGTACGAGCAGTACTTC.

In its sample, this clone was seen many times. This sequence joins TRBV20-1 and TRBJ2-7; 12 bases are a match to TRBD2. Germline loops: CDR1 DFQATT, CDR2 SNEGSKA (reference sequence). This CDR3 is 16 amino acids long. The V segment lost 3 bases and the J segment 5 bases; nucleotides outside the gene matches: 11. The CDR3 region has the DNA TGCAGTGCTAGTCCTAGCGGGAGGGTGTTGTTGGACGAGCAGTACTTC. It encodes CSASPSGRVLLDEQYF.

This clone was observed at least ten times. The rearrangement links TRBV11-2 to TRBJ2-2; no reliable D call. V was cut by 0 bases and J by 5 bases, with 7 bases left in between. CDR3 length equals 14 residues. Per germline, CDR1 SGHAT and CDR2 FQNNGV. The CDR3 nucleotides are TGTGCCAGCAGCTTAGACGACTGGACCGGGGAGCTGTTTTTT. Amino acid sequence: CASSLDDWTGELFF.

Remarks on this clone: A much larger clone sits a single nucleotide away, making a read error possible. The genes are TRBV5-6 and TRBJ1-1, with 9 bases aligning to TRBD1. Germline CDR1 is SGHDT and CDR2 is YYEEEE. This CDR3 comprises 17 residues. V was pared by 0 bases and J by 0 bases, with 6 bases of the junction left unmatched. CDR3: CASSLAQGALMNTEAFF. CDR3 bases: TGTGCCAGCAGCTTGGCACAGGGGGCTCTCATGAACACTGAAGCTTTCTTT. The whole variable domain, filled in from reference TRBV5-6 and TRBJ1-1, reads DAGVTQSPTHLIKTRGQQVTLRCSPKSGHDTVSWYQQALGQGPQFIFQYYEEEERQRGNFPDRFSGHQFPNYSSELNVNALLLGDSALYLCASSLAQGALMNTEAFFGQGTRLTVV.

This clone was recorded many times. The chain has TRBV12-3 or TRBV12-4 and TRBJ2-2; 7 bases are shared with TRBD1. The CDR3 has 14 amino acids. The V and J ends lost 6 bases and 4 bases, in that order; junction bases with no gene match: 5. The CDR3 loop is CASRPTGRTGELFF. The DNA for the CDR3 is TGTGCCAGCAGGCCGACAGGGCGCACCGGGGAGCTGTTTTTT.

The genes are TRBV20-1 and TRBJ1-2; no definite D call. CDR3 size: 14 residues. Deletions cut 0 bases from V and 7 bases from J, with 15 bases between. Germline V gene lookup returns CDR1 DFQATT and CDR2 SNEGSKA (reference sequence). The CDR3 is CSARDLIGLGGYTF. CDR3 DNA sequence: TGCAGTGCTAGAGATCTCATAGGACTGGGTGGCTACACCTTC.

As for this clone: Other nucleotide sequences from this sample produce the same CDR3. This sequence joins TRBV9 and TRBJ2-5; 8 bases line up with TRBD2. The germline gives CDR1 SGDLS, CDR2 YYNGEE. J lost 1 base, V lost 1 base, and 6 bases had no gene match. The CDR3 covers 16 residues. CDR3 sequence reads: CASSVLPGGAQETQYF. CDR3 sequence (DNA): TGTGCCAGCAGCGTACTGCCCGGGGGGGCCCAAGAGACCCAGTACTTC.

Details on this clone: A much larger clone is a single base away; this may be a read error. Within the sample, other DNA sequences also encode this same CDR3. J is TRBJ1-1 and V is TRBV7-7; tentatively, D is TRBD1 (6 bases). This CDR3 is built from 13 residues. V lost 6 bases to trimming and J lost 6 bases, with 14 bases between them. Per the germline V gene, CDR1 is SSHAT and CDR2 is FNYEAQ (reference sequence). The CDR3 sequence: CASSQRGEPEAFF. The CDR3 region has the DNA TGTGCCAGCAGTCAGAGGGGGGAGCCTGAAGCTTTCTTT.